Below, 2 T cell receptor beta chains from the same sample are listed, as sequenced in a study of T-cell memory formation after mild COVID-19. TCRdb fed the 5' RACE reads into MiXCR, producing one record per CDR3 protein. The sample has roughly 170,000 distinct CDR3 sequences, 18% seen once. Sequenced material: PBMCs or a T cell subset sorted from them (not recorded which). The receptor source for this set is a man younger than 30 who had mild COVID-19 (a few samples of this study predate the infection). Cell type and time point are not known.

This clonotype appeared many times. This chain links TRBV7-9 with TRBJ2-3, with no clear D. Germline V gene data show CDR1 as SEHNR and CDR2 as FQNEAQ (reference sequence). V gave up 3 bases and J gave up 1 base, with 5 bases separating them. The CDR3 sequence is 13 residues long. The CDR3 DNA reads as TGTGCCAGCAGCTTGTCCGGCACAGATACGCAGTATTTT. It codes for CASSLSGTDTQYF.

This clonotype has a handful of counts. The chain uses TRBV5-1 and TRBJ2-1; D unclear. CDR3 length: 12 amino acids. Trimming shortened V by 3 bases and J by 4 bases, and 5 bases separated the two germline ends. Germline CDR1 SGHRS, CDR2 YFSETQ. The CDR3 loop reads CASSSDYNEQFF. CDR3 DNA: TGCGCCAGCAGCTCCGATTACAATGAGCAGTTCTTC.